This entry lists 32 T cell receptor beta chains sequenced from one sample in a study of identical twins (dated by TCRdb to 2016 to 2017). The receptor library was made with 5' RACE. Sequencing was performed on an Illumina HiSeq 2000. The public reads were quality trimmed at Q25 with fastp and then assembled into clones with MiXCR by TCRdb, keeping productive beta chains. Rows are combined by CDR3 protein, so each entry shows the most common genes and DNA. The sample table records hundreds of thousands of distinct CDR3 sequences; 21% of these occur just once. Together, the top ten hold around 4.4% of the sample. These same data were also listed under a study on T cells expressing NK-cell markers.

Source material: PBMCs. These receptors all stem from a woman younger than 30 in good health.

This chain connects TRBV3-1 to TRBJ2-7; either TRBD1 or TRBD2 may fit D (5 bases each). The CDR3 consists of 14 residues. V was trimmed by 3 bases and J by 2 bases, leaving 11 bases between them. Germline CDR1 LGHDT, CDR2 YNNKEL (reference sequence). CDR3 sequence (DNA): TGTGCCAGCAGCCATTTTCAGGGAGCCTACGAGCAGTACTTC. Protein: CASSHFQGAYEQYF.

A few counts support this clonotype. The chain links TRBV12-3 or TRBV12-4 to TRBJ1-1; possible D gene TRBD1, 6 bases. V was cut by 6 bases and J by 3 bases, with 14 bases left in between. CDR3 length: 14 amino acids. CDR3: CASRLTGSYTEAFF. The CDR3, as DNA: TGTGCCAGCAGACTAACAGGGTCTTACACTGAAGCTTTCTTT.

The chain employs TRBV6-2 or TRBV6-3 and TRBJ2-1; TRBD2 matches 13 bases. There are 15 residues in the CDR3. Trimming took 4 bases from V and 7 from J; bases not matched to a gene: 4. Germline V gene sequence: CDR1 MNHEY, CDR2 SVGEGT. CDR3 loop: CASSSGTSGTNEQFF. The CDR3 DNA sequence: TGTGCCAGCAGTTCTGGGACTAGCGGGACAAATGAGCAGTTCTTC.

This chain links TRBV5-1 with TRBJ2-5; possible D gene TRBD2, 6 bases. The CDR3 covers 14 residues. The V gene lost 5 bases and the J gene lost 4 bases, with 15 bases spanning the gap. Germline CDR1 and CDR2: SGHRS and YFSETQ. CDR3 nucleotides: TGCGCCAGCAGTACGGAGGGGCTGGGAGAGACCCAGTACTTC. As protein: CASSTEGLGETQYF.

This clonotype appeared a few times. V gene TRBV29-1 combines with J gene TRBJ2-2, with a weak D call TRBD2 (5 bases). The length of the CDR3 is 13 residues. CDR1 and CDR2 from the germline V gene are SQVTM and ANQGSEA. With 5 bases removed from V and 7 bases from J, the gap between germline ends came to 14 bases. CDR3 loop: CSVPLHAGGELFF. CDR3 nucleotides: TGCAGCGTTCCCCTCCACGCGGGCGGGGAGCTGTTTTTT.

The chain couples TRBV15 to TRBJ1-5, with unresolved D. The length of the CDR3 is 13 residues. Trimming left V 0 bases short and J 5 bases short, with 5 bases between. Per the germline V gene, CDR1 is LNHNV and CDR2 is YYDKDF (reference sequence). The CDR3 coding sequence is TGTGCCACCAGCAGAGATACTGATCAGCCCCAGCATTTT. This codes for CATSRDTDQPQHF.

This clonotype was seen a handful of times. The rearrangement uses TRBV7-9 and TRBJ1-2; D is uncertain. The V and J ends lost 2 bases and 4 bases respectively, with 11 bases between them. This CDR3 contains 14 residues. Germline values: CDR1 SEHNR, CDR2 FQNEAQ (reference sequence). The DNA for the CDR3 is TGTGCCAGCAGCTTACTAGCAAGAACCTATGGCTACACCTTC. Its translation is CASSLLARTYGYTF.

In its sample, this clonotype was seen a few times. The genes are TRBV24-1 and TRBJ2-3; 7 nucleotides match TRBD1. CDR1 and CDR2 from the germline V gene are KGHDR and SFDVKD. V lost 4 bases, J lost 0 bases, and 3 bases stayed unmatched. There are 15 residues in the CDR3. The CDR3: CATSDPTGSTDTQYF. The CDR3 nucleotides are TGTGCCACCAGTGACCCGACAGGGAGCACAGATACGCAGTATTTT.

This chain connects TRBV5-1 to TRBJ1-1; D gene unclear. Germline V CDR1 and CDR2: SGHRS, YFSETQ. Trimming cost V 0 bases and J 0 bases, with 12 bases left between them. CDR3 length: 16 residues. This chain's CDR3 is CASSLVGSYMNTEAFF. CDR3 bases: TGCGCCAGCAGCTTGGTTGGGTCGTACATGAACACTGAAGCTTTCTTT. Drawing the rest from reference TRBV5-1 and TRBJ1-1, the complete variable domain is KAGVTQTPRYLIKTRGQQVTLSCSPISGHRSVSWYQQTPGQGLQFLFEYFSETQRNKGNFPGRFSGRQFSNSRSEMNVSTLELGDSALYLCASSLVGSYMNTEAFFGQGTRLTVV.

V is TRBV29-1 and J is TRBJ2-7; 8 bases align to TRBD2. In germline, CDR1 is SQVTM, CDR2 ANQGSEA. The CDR3 is 12 amino acids. The V and J ends lost 6 bases and 7 bases, in that order; junction bases with no gene match: 8. The CDR3 DNA reads as TGCAGCGTACGGGGGGGGGCGGAAGAGCAGTACTTC. Residues: CSVRGGAEEQYF.

This clonotype showed up just once. J is TRBJ1-3 and V is TRBV18; the D is unclear. V was cut by 2 bases and J by 4 bases, with 18 bases left in between. Looked up from germline, CDR1 is KGHSH and CDR2 is LQKENI. The CDR3 covers 17 residues. This CDR3 is CASSPRGADGIGNTIYF. The CDR3 nucleotides read TGTGCCAGCTCACCAAGAGGCGCGGATGGGATAGGAAACACCATATATTTT. Based on the CDR3 plus reference TRBV18 and TRBJ1-3, the full variable domain is NAGVMQNPRHLVRRRGQEARLRCSPMKGHSHVYWYRQLPEEGLKFMVYLQKENIIDESGMPKERFSAEFPKEGPSILRIQQVVRGDSAAYFCASSPRGADGIGNTIYFGEGSWLTVV.

The chain uses TRBV20-1 and TRBJ1-2, with 7 bases that match TRBD1. Germline V gene lookup returns CDR1 DFQATT and CDR2 SNEGSKA (reference sequence). V lost 0 bases, J lost 6 bases, and 10 bases stayed unmatched. CDR3 length: 15 residues. CDR3 coding DNA: TGCAGTGCTAGAGATACCTCAGGGGGGGACCATGGCTACACCTTC. Protein product: CSARDTSGGDHGYTF.

This clonotype came up a few times. The chain has TRBV20-1 and TRBJ2-1, with TRBD2 matching over 7 bases. V gave up 5 bases and J gave up 2 bases; unmatched junction bases: 12. This CDR3 is 16 amino acids long. The germline V gene has CDR1 DFQATT and CDR2 SNEGSKA (reference sequence). The CDR3 spells CSAPPRGGSAYNEQFF. Written as DNA, the CDR3 is TGCAGTGCTCCCCCCCGGGGAGGGTCAGCCTACAATGAGCAGTTCTTC.

V and J are TRBV5-1 and TRBJ1-1, with D maybe TRBD1 (5 bases). The V gene's germline CDR1 is SGHRS and CDR2 YFSETQ. This CDR3 is 14 amino acids long. Trimming took 2 bases from V and 4 from J, leaving 12 bases between them. The CDR3 region is CASSFPPGGTEAFF. The DNA for the CDR3 is TGCGCCAGCAGCTTCCCGCCCGGGGGCACTGAAGCTTTCTTT.

This clonotype showed up just a few times. For the CDR3, the DNA is TGTGCCAGCAGTTTTAAGGGGCACTCTGAAGCTTTCTTT. Its protein product is CASSFKGHSEAFF. The V and J genes are TRBV12-3 or TRBV12-4 and TRBJ1-1; D may be TRBD1 (5 bases). Trimming removed 3 bases from V and 6 bases from J, with 11 bases in between. This CDR3 spans 13 amino acids.

This clonotype has more than one count but fewer than ten. The chain joins TRBV19 to TRBJ2-5; D is undetermined. The CDR3 is 12 amino acids. The V and J ends lost 8 bases and 2 bases respectively, with 9 bases between them. CDR1 is LNHDA and CDR2 is SQIVND in the germline V gene (reference sequence). The CDR3 nucleotides read TGTGCCAGTGCCCGATCGCAAGAGACCCAGTACTTC. Encoded protein: CASARSQETQYF.

This chain links TRBV4-3 with TRBJ2-5; 9 bases are shared with TRBD2. CDR1 and CDR2 (germline): LGHNA, YSLEER. The CDR3 loop spans 18 amino acids. The V and J ends lost 1 base and 9 bases, in that order; junction bases with no gene match: 18. CDR3 loop: CASSQGLGLAGRTWAQYF. The CDR3 region has the DNA TGCGCCAGCAGCCAAGGTCTGGGGCTAGCGGGACGGACCTGGGCCCAGTACTTC.

The chain links TRBV29-1 to TRBJ2-2, with D possibly called TRBD1 or TRBD2 (6 bases each). Germline V gene data show CDR1 as SQVTM and CDR2 as ANQGSEA. Trimming took 4 bases from V and 9 from J, leaving 12 bases between them. CDR3 length equals 12 residues. The CDR3 nucleotides are TGCAGCGTTGGGAGGGGGACACGGGAGCTGTTTTTT. Encoded protein: CSVGRGTRELFF.

The chain couples TRBV12-3 or TRBV12-4 to TRBJ1-1, with 7 bases aligning to TRBD1. The junction had 8 bases not matched to a gene; V was cut back by 3 bases and J by 10 bases. The CDR3 is 13 amino acids. The CDR3 nucleotides are TGTGCCAGCAGTTTTACCCGACAGGGCCGAGCTTTCTTT. It encodes CASSFTRQGRAFF.

This clonotype occurred many times. J is TRBJ1-1 and V is TRBV5-1; 8 bases agree with TRBD1. The V segment lost 4 bases and the J segment 6 bases; nucleotides outside the gene matches: 8. Germline V gene data show CDR1 as SGHRS and CDR2 as YFSETQ. CDR3 length: 14 amino acids. This CDR3 is CASSTGQGKSEAFF. The DNA for the CDR3 is TGCGCCAGCAGCACTGGACAGGGCAAGTCTGAAGCTTTCTTT.

The V gene is TRBV5-5, the J gene TRBJ2-1, with D possibly being TRBD2 (7 bases). The CDR3 runs 18 residues. Between the trimmed V and J ends, which lost 0 bases and 7 bases, there was a span of 23 bases. CDR1 is SGHKS, CDR2 YYEKEE, per germline (reference sequence). The CDR3 is CASSLADRGRAGMNEQFF. The CDR3 DNA is TGTGCCAGCAGCTTGGCGGATAGGGGGAGGGCCGGAATGAATGAGCAGTTCTTC.

DNA of the CDR3: TGTGCCAGCAGCCTACAGGGGCGGGAGGCGGATACGCAGTATTTT. It is translated as CASSLQGREADTQYF. This chain connects TRBV9 to TRBJ2-3; D perhaps matches TRBD2 (8 bases). Germline V gives CDR1 SGDLS, CDR2 YYNGEE. The CDR3 contains 15 residues. Trimming removed 4 bases at V and 6 bases at J, with 18 bases between.

The genes are TRBV6-5 and TRBJ2-7; 9 nucleotides match TRBD2. Germline CDR1 and CDR2: MNHEY and SVGAGI. This CDR3 comprises 16 residues. Germline trimming cut 1 base from V and 1 base from J; bases unmatched to any gene: 5. The DNA of the CDR3 is TGTGCCAGCAGTTACTGGGATAGCGGGGGATCCTACGAGCAGTACTTC. Its protein is CASSYWDSGGSYEQYF.

V gene TRBV20-1 combines with J gene TRBJ1-2; D is unclear. This CDR3 spans 12 amino acids. The V gene's germline CDR1 is DFQATT and CDR2 SNEGSKA (reference sequence). The CDR3 bases are TGCATCGTCGACGGACCCTACTATGGCTACACCTTC. Its protein product is CIVDGPYYGYTF.

The chain carries TRBV6-1 and TRBJ1-5; unclear D gene. V shed 5 bases and J shed 3 bases, with 14 bases lying between them. CDR3 length: 15 amino acids. Germline CDR1 and CDR2: MNHNS and SASEGT. CDR3 protein: CASSPVGSVNQPQHF. The DNA for the CDR3 is TGTGCCAGCAGTCCCGTGGGGTCGGTCAATCAGCCCCAGCATTTT.

CDR3 sequence: CASSQDRGANEQYF. CDR3 nucleotide sequence: TGTGCCAGCAGTCAGGACAGGGGTGCGAACGAGCAGTACTTC. The chain is built from TRBV12-3 or TRBV12-4 and TRBJ2-7; 9 bases line up with TRBD1. The CDR3 is 14 amino acids. Germline trimming cut 5 bases from V and 5 bases from J; bases unmatched to any gene: 7.

The chain employs TRBV20-1 and TRBJ2-1; 7 nucleotides match TRBD2. Trimming cost V 0 bases and J 4 bases; bases outside gene matches: 6. Germline V gene data show CDR1 as DFQATT and CDR2 as SNEGSKA (reference sequence). This CDR3 region has 15 residues. The CDR3 loop reads CSARDRLANYNEQFF. The CDR3 DNA follows: TGCAGTGCTAGAGATCGACTAGCCAATTACAATGAGCAGTTCTTC.

Only a few counts were recorded for this clonotype. The gene calls are TRBV29-1 and TRBJ2-6; D gene ambiguous. This CDR3 has 13 amino acids. CDR1 is SQVTM and CDR2 is ANQGSEA in the germline V gene. Trimming left V 4 bases short and J 3 bases short, with 7 bases between. The DNA of the CDR3 is TGCAGCGTTGTCGGCCTTGGGGCCAACGTCCTGACTTTC. As protein: CSVVGLGANVLTF.

CDR3 in amino acids: CASSFRAPPREQFF. Here the CDR3 DNA reads TGCGCCAGCAGCTTCAGGGCACCACCCCGGGAGCAGTTCTTC. This chain connects TRBV5-1 to TRBJ2-1; a possible D gene is TRBD1 (5 bases). This CDR3 has 14 amino acids. Trimming left V 2 bases short and J 10 bases short, with 16 bases between. From germline, CDR1 is SGHRS and CDR2 YFSETQ.

This rearrangement joins TRBV10-3 to TRBJ1-2, with unresolved D. This CDR3 is 13 amino acids long. Trimming left V 0 bases short and J 7 bases short, with 9 bases between. CDR1 is ENHRY, CDR2 SYGVKD, per germline. In nucleotides, the CDR3 is TGTGCCATCAGTGAGTCTCTGGGGTTTGGCTACACCTTC. It specifies CAISESLGFGYTF.

The chain recombines TRBV3-1 with TRBJ2-7, with D hard to call. V lost 3 bases and J lost 3, with 9 bases in between. Germline CDR1 LGHDT, CDR2 YNNKEL (reference sequence). The CDR3 has 13 residues. The CDR3 spells CASSHYDRYEQYF. CDR3 in DNA: TGTGCCAGCAGCCACTACGACCGCTACGAGCAGTACTTC.

There are a few counts of this clonotype. CDR3 coding DNA: TGCGCCAGCAGCCAAGATCTGGCAGGGGGCGATGAGCAGTTCTTC. Protein: CASSQDLAGGDEQFF. The V call is TRBV4-3, the J call TRBJ2-1, with 8 bases aligning to TRBD1. The CDR3 spans 15 residues. The V gene's germline CDR1 is LGHNA and CDR2 YSLEER. V trimming: 0 bases; J trimming: 8 bases; junction bases outside the gene matches: 6.